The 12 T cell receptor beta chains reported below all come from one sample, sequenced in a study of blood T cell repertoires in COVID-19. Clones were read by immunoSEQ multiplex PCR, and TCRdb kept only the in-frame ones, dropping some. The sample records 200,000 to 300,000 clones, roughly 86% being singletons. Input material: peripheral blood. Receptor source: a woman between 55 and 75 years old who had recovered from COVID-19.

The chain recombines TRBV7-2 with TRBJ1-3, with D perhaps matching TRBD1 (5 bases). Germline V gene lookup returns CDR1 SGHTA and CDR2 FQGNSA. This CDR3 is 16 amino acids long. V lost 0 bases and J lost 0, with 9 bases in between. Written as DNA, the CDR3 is TGTGCCAGCAGCTTAGCGACAGCTAACTCTGGAAACACCATATATTTT. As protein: CASSLATANSGNTIYF.

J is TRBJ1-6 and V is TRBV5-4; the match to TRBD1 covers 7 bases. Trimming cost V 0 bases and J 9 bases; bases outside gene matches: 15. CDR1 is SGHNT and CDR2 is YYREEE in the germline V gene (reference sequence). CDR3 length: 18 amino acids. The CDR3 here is CASSLALGTASLLSPLHF. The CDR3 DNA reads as TGTGCCAGCAGCTTGGCCCTAGGGACAGCCTCCCTCCTTTCACCCCTCCACTTT.

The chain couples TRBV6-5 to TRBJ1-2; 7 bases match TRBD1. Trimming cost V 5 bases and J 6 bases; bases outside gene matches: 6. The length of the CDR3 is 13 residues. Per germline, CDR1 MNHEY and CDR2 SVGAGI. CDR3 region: CASSRQGRDGYTF. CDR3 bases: TGTGCCAGCAGTCGACAGGGTCGTGATGGCTACACCTTC.

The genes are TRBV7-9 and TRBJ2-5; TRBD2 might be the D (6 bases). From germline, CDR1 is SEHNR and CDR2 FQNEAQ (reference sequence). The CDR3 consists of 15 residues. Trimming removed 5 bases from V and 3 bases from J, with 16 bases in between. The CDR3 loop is CASSHSDGGEETQYF. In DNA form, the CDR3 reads TGTGCCAGCAGCCACTCCGACGGCGGGGAAGAGACCCAGTACTTC.

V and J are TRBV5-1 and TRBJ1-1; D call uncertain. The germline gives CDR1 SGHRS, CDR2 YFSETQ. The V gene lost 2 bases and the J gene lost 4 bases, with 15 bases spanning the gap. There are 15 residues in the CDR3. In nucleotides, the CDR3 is TGCGCCAGCAGCTTCTTGATCCCGACGGGCACTGAAGCTTTCTTT. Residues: CASSFLIPTGTEAFF.

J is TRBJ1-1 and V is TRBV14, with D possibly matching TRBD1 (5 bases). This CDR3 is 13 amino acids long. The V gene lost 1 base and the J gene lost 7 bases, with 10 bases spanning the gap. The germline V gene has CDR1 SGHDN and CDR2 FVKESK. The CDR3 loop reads CASSQVQVSEAFF. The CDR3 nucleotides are TGTGCCAGCAGCCAAGTACAGGTTAGTGAAGCTTTCTTT. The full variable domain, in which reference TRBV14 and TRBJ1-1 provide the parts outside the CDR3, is EAGVTQFPSHSVIEKGQTVTLRCDPISGHDNLYWYRRVMGKEIKFLLHFVKESKQDESGMPNNRFLAERTGGTYSTLKVQPAELEDSGVYFCASSQVQVSEAFFGQGTRLTVV.

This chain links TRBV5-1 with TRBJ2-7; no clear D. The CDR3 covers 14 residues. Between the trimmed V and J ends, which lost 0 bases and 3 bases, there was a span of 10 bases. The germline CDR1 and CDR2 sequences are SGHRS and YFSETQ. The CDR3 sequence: CASSLERASYEQYF. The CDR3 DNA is TGCGCCAGCAGCTTGGAGCGAGCAAGCTACGAGCAGTACTTC.

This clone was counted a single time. The CDR3 sequence: CASSVTSGTDTQYF. In nucleotides, the CDR3 is TGTGCCAGCAGCGTAACTAGCGGAACAGATACGCAGTATTTT. The chain combines TRBV7-9 with TRBJ2-3, with TRBD2 matching over 8 bases. Germline assignment: CDR1 SEHNR and CDR2 FQNEAQ (reference sequence). The CDR3 consists of 14 residues. The J segment lost 3 bases and the V segment lost 5 bases, leaving 4 bases of the junction unmatched.

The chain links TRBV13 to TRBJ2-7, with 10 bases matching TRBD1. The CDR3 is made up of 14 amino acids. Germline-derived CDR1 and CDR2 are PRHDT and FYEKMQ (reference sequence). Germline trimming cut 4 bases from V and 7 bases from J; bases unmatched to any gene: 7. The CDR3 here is CASSSRDRGREQYF. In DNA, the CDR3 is TGTGCCAGCAGCTCCCGGGACAGGGGTAGAGAGCAGTACTTC.

CDR3: CASKTGVGTGELFF. The CDR3, as DNA: TGTGCCAGTAAAACAGGCGTCGGGACCGGGGAGCTGTTTTTT. The chain links TRBV19 to TRBJ2-2, with D perhaps TRBD1 (5 bases). Trimming removed 7 bases from V and 5 bases from J, with 14 bases in between. CDR1 and CDR2 from the germline V gene are LNHDA and SQIVND (reference sequence). The CDR3 contains 14 residues.

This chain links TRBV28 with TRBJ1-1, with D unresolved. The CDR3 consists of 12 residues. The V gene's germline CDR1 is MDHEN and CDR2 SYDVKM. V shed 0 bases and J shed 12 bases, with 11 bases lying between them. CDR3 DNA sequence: TGTGCCAGCAGTTTATGGGAGGGTTCGACTTTCTTT. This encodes CASSLWEGSTFF.

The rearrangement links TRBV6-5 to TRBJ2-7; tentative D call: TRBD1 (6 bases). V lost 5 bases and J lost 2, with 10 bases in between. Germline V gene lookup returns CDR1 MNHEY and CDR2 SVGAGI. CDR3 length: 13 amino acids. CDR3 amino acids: CASSQTGTYEQYF. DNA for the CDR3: TGTGCCAGCAGTCAGACAGGAACCTACGAGCAGTACTTC.